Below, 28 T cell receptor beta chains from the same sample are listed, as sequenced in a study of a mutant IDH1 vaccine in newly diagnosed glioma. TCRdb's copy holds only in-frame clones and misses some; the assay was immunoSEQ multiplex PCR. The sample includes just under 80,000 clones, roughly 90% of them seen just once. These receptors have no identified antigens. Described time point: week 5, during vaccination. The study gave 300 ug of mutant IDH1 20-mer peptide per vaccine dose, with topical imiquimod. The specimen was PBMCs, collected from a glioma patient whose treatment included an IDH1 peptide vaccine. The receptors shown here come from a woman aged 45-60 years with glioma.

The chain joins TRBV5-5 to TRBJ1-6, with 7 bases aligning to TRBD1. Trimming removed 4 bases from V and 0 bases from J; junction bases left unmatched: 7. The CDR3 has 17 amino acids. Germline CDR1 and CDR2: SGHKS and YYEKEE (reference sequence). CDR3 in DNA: TGTGCCAGCAGCCAAAACAGGGGTAGCTCCTATAATTCACCCCTCCACTTT. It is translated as CASSQNRGSSYNSPLHF.

The CDR3 protein is CAWKWANEQFF. CDR3 nucleotides: TGTGCCTGGAAATGGGCCAATGAGCAGTTCTTC. The chain carries TRBV30 and TRBJ2-1, with D unclear. Germline values: CDR1 GTSNPN, CDR2 SVGIG (reference sequence). There are 11 residues in the CDR3. V dropped 4 bases and J dropped 6 bases, with 7 bases sitting between them.

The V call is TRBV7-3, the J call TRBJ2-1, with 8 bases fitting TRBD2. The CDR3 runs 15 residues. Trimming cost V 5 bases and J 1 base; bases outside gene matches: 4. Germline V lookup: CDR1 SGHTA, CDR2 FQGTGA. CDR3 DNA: TGTGCCAGCAGCGAAACTAGCGGTTCCTACAATGAGCAGTTCTTC. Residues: CASSETSGSYNEQFF.

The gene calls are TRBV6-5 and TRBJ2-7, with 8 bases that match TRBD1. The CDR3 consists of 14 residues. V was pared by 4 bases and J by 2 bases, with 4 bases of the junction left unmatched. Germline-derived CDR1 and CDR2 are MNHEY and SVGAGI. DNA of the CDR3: TGTGCCAGCAGTTCCCGGGACAGGACCTACGAGCAGTACTTC. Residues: CASSSRDRTYEQYF.

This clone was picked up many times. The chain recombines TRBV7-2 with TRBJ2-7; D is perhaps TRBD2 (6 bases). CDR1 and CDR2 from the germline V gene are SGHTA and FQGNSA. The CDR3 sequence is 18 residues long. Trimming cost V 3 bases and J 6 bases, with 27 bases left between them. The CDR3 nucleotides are TGTGCCAGCAGCTTCGTCAGGTCAAGCGGAGGGATTTGGGGCGAGCAGTACTTC. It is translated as CASSFVRSSGGIWGEQYF. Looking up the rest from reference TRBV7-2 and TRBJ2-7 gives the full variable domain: GAGVSQSPSNKVTEKGKDVELRCDPISGHTALYWYRQSLGQGLEFLIYFQGNSAPDKSGLPSDRFSAERTGGSVSTLTIQRTQQEDSAVYLCASSFVRSSGGIWGEQYFGPGTRLTVT.

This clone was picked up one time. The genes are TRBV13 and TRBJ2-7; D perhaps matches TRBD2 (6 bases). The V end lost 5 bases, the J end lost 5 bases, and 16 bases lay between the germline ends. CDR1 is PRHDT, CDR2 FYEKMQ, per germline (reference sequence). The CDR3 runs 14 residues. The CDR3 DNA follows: TGTGCCAGCAGCCTCGGAGGGGAGCCACACGAGCAGTACTTC. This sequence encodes CASSLGGEPHEQYF. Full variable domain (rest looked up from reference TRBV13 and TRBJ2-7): AAGVIQSPRHLIKEKRETATLKCYPIPRHDTVYWYQQGPGQDPQFLISFYEKMQSDKGSIPDRFSAQQFSDYHSELNMSSLELGDSALYFCASSLGGEPHEQYFGPGTRLTVT.

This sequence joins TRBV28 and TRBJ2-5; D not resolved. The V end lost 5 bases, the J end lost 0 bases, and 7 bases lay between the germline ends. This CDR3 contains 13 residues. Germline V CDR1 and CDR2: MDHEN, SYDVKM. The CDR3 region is CASSPANQETQYF. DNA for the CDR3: TGTGCCAGCAGTCCAGCTAACCAAGAGACCCAGTACTTC.

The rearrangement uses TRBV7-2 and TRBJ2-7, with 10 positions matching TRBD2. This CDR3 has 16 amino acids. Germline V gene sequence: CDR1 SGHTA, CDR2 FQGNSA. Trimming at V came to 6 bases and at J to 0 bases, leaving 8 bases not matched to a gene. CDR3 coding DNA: TGTGCCAGCAGTCTAGGGACTAGCGAGAGCTCCTACGAGCAGTACTTC. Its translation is CASSLGTSESSYEQYF.

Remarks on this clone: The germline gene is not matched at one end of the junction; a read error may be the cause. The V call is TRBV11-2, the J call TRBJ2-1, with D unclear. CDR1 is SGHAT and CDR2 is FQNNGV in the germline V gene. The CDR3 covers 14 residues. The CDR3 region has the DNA TGTGCCAGCAGCCTAGAGTCCTTATACAATGAGCAGTTCTTC. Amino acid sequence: CASSLESLYNEQFF.

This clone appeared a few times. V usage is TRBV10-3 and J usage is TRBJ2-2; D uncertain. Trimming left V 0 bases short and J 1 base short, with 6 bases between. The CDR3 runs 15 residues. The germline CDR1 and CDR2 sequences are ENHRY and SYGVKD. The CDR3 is CAISESIRNTGELFF. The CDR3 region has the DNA TGTGCCATCAGTGAGTCGATAAGGAACACCGGGGAGCTGTTTTTT.

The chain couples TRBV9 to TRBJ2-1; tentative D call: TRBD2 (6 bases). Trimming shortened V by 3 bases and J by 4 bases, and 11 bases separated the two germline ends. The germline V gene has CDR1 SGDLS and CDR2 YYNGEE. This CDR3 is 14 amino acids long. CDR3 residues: CASSARAGYNEQFF. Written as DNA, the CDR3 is TGTGCCAGCAGCGCCCGGGCGGGATACAATGAGCAGTTCTTC.

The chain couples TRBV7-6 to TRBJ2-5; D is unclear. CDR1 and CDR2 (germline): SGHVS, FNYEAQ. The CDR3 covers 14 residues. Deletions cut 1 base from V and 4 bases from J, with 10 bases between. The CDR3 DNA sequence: TGTGCCAGCAGCTTAGGCTACTCCAGAGAGACCCAGTACTTC. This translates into CASSLGYSRETQYF.

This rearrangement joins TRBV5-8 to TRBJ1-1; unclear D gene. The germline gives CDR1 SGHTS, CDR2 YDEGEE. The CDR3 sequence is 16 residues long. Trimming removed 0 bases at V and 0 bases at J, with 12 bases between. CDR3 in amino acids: CASSLALAVMNTEAFF. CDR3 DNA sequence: TGTGCCAGCAGCTTGGCCCTGGCAGTTATGAACACTGAAGCTTTCTTT.

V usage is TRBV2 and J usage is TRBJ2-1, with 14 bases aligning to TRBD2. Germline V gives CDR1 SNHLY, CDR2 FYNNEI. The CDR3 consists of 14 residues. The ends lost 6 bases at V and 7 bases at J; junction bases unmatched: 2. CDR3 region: CASSGTSGRNEQFF. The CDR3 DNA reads TGTGCCAGCAGCGGGACTAGCGGGAGAAATGAGCAGTTCTTC.

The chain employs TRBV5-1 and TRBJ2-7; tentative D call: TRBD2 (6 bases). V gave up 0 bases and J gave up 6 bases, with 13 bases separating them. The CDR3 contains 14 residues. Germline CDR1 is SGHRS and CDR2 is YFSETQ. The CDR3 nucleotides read TGCGCCAGCAGCTTGGATGGCCAGGGACTCGAGCAGTACTTC. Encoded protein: CASSLDGQGLEQYF.

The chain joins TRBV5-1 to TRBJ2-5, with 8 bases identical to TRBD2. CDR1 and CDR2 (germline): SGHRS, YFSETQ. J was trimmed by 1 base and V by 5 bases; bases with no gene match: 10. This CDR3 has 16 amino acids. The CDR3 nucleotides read TGCGCCAGCAGGATCCCGGGCGGGGGGAGCCAAGAGACCCAGTACTTC. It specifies CASRIPGGGSQETQYF.

The CDR3 is CASSTTDRRNPTNYGYTF. CDR3 nucleotides: TGTGCCAGCAGCACGACGGACAGGAGGAACCCCACAAACTATGGCTACACCTTC. The V call is TRBV27, the J call TRBJ1-2; TRBD1 matches at 7 bases. Germline V gene sequence: CDR1 MNHEY, CDR2 SMNVEV (reference sequence). This CDR3 is built from 18 residues. Unmatched junction bases numbered 18, after V lost 6 bases and J lost 2 bases.

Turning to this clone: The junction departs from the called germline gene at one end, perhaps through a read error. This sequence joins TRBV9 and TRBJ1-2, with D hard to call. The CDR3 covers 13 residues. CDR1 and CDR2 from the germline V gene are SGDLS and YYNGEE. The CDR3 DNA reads TGTGCCAGCAGCCCCCAGAGTTCGGACGGGAGTCACTTC. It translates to CASSPQSSDGSHF.

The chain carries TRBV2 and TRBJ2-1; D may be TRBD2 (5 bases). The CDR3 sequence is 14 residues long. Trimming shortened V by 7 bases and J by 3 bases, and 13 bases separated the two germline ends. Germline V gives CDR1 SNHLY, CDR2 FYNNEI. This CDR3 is CASMSGLVYNEQFF. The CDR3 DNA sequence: TGTGCCAGCATGAGCGGTCTTGTCTACAATGAGCAGTTCTTC.

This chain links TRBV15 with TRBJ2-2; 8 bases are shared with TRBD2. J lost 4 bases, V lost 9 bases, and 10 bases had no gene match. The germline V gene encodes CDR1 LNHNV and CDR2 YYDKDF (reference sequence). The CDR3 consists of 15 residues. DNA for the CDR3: TGTGCCACGAGAGGCGGGCTAGCGGGCACCGGGGAGCTGTTTTTT. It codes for CATRGGLAGTGELFF.

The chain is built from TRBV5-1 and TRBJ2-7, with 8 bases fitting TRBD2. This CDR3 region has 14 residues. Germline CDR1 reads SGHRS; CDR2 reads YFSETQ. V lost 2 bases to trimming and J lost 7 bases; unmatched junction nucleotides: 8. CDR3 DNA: TGCGCCAGCAGCTTTAGCGGGGACTCCGGTGAGCAGTACTTC. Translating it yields CASSFSGDSGEQYF.

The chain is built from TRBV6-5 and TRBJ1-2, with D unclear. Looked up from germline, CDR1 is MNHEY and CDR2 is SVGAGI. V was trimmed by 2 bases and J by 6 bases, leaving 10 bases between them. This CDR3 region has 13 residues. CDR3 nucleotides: TGTGCCAGCAGTTACCCCGGGGAAGATGGCTACACCTTC. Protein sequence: CASSYPGEDGYTF.

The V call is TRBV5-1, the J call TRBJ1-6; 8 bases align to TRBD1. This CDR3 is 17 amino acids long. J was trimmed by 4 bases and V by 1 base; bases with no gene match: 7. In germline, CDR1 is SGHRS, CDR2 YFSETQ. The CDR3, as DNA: TGCGCCAGCAGCTTGAAGTCAGGGGGCGTATATAATTCACCCCTCCACTTT. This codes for CASSLKSGGVYNSPLHF.

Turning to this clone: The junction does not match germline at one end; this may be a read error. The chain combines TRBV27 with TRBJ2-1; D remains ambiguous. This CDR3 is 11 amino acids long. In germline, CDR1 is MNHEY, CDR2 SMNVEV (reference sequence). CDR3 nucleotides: TGTGCCAGCCGTTTTTACAATGAGCAGTTCTTC. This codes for CASRFYNEQFF.

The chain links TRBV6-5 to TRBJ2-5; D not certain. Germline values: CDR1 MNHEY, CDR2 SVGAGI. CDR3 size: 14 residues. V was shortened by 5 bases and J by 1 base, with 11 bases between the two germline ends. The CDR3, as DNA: TGTGCCAGCAGTCCCGGCCGGAGCCAAGAGACCCAGTACTTC. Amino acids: CASSPGRSQETQYF.

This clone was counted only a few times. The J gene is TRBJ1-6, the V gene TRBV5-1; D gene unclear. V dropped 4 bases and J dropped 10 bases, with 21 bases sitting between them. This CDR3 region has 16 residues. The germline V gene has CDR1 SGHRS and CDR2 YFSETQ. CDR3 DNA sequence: TGCGCCAGCAGCGGTACCGGCGGGTTCTGGGGATCACCCCTCCACTTT. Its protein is CASSGTGGFWGSPLHF.

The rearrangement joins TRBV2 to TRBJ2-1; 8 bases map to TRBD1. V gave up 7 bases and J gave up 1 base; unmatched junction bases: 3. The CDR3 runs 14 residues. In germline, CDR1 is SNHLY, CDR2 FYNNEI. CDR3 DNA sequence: TGTGCCAGCAACCGACAGGGGTCCTACAATGAGCAGTTCTTC. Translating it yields CASNRQGSYNEQFF.

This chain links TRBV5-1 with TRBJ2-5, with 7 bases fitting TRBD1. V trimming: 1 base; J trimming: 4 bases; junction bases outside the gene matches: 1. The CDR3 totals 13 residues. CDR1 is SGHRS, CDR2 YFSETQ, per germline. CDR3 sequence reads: CASSLRTGETQYF. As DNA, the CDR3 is TGCGCCAGCAGCTTGAGGACAGGAGAGACCCAGTACTTC.